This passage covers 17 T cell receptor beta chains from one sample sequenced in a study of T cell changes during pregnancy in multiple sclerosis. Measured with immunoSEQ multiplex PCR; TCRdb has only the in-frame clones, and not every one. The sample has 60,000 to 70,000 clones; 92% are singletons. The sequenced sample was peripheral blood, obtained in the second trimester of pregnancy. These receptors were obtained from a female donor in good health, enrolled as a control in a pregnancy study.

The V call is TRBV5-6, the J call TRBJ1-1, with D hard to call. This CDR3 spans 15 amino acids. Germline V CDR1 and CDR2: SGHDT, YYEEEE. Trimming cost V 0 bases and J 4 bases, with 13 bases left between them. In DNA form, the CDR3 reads TGTGCCAGCAGCTTGGTTAGCCTCCGGGGCACTGAAGCTTTCTTT. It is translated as CASSLVSLRGTEAFF.

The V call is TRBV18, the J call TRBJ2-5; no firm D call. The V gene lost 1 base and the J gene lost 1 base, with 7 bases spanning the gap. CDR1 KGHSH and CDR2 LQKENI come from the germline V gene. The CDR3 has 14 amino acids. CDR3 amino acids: CASSPQHSQETQYF. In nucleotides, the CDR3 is TGTGCCAGCTCACCACAACACAGCCAAGAGACCCAGTACTTC.

The CDR3 DNA reads TGTGCCTGGAGTTGGGGCTCATCCTACAATGAGCAGTTCTTC. It yields the protein CAWSWGSSYNEQFF. The chain combines TRBV30 with TRBJ2-1; D perhaps matches TRBD1 (5 bases). The CDR3 totals 14 residues. From germline, CDR1 is GTSNPN and CDR2 SVGIG (reference sequence). V was shortened by 2 bases and J by 1 base, with 9 bases between the two germline ends.

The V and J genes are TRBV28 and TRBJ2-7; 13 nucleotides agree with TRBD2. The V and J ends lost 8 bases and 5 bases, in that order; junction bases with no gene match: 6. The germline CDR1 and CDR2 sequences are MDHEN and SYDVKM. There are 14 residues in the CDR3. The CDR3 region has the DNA TGTGCCAGCGGCGGGACTAGCGGGAAAAACGAGCAGTACTTC. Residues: CASGGTSGKNEQYF.

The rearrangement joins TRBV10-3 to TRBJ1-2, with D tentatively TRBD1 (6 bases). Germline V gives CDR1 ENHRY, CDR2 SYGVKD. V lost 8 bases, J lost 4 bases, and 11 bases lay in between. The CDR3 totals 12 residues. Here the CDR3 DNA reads TGTGCCATCTACGGCAGGGGCTATGGCTACACCTTC. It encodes CAIYGRGYGYTF.

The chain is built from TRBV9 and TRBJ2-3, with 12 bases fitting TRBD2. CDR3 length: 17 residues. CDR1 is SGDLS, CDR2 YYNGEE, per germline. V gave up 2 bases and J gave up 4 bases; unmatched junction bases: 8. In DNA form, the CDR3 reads TGTGCCAGCAGCGTGGGACTAGCGGGCGAGAGGGCAGATACGCAGTATTTT. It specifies CASSVGLAGERADTQYF.

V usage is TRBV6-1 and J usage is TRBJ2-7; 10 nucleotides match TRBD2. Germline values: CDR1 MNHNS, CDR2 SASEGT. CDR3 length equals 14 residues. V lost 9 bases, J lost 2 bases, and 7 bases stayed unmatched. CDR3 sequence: CASSLAGRAYEQYF. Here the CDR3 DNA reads TGTGCCAGTTCACTAGCGGGGAGAGCCTACGAGCAGTACTTC.

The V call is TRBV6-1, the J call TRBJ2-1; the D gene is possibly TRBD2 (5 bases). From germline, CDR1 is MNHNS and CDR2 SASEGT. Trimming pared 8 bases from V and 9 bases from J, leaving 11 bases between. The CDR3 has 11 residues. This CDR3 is CASERESEQFF. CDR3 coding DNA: TGTGCCAGCGAGAGGGAAAGTGAGCAGTTCTTC.

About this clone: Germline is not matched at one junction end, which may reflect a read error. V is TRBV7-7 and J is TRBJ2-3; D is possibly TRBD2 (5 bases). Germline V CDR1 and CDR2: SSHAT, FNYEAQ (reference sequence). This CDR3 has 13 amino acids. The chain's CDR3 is CASSLREPDTQYF. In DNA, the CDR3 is TGTGCTAGCAGCTTACGGGAACCAGATACGCAGTATTTT.

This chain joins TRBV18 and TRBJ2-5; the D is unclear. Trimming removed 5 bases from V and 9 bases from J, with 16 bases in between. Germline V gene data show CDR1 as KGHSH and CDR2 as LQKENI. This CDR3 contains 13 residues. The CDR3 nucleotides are TGTGCCAGCTCATCGGCCCCTCATGGAGCCCAGTACTTC. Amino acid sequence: CASSSAPHGAQYF.

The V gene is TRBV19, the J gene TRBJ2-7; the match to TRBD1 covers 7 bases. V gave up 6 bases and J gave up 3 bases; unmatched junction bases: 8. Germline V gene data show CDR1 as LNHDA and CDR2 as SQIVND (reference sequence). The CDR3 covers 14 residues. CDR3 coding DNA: TGTGCCAGTAGCCTGACAGGGAGCATCTACGAGCAGTACTTC. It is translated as CASSLTGSIYEQYF.

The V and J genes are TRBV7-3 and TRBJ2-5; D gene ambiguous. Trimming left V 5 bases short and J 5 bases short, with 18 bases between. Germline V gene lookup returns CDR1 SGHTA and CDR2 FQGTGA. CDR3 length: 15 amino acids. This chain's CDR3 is CASSPVSKPFETQYF. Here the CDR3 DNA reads TGTGCCAGCAGCCCCGTTTCGAAGCCTTTCGAGACCCAGTACTTC.

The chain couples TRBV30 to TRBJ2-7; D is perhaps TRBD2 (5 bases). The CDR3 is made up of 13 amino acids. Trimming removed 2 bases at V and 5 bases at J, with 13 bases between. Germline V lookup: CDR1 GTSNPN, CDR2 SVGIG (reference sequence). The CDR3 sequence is CAWSPLAQNEQYF. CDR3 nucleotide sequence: TGTGCCTGGAGTCCGTTAGCGCAGAACGAGCAGTACTTC.

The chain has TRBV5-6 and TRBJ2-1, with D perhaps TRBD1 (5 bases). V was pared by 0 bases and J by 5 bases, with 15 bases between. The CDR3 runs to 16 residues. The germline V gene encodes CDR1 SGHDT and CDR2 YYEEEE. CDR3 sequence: CASSLGAGLLHNEQFF. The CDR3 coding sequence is TGTGCCAGCAGCTTGGGGGCAGGGTTGTTGCACAATGAGCAGTTCTTC.

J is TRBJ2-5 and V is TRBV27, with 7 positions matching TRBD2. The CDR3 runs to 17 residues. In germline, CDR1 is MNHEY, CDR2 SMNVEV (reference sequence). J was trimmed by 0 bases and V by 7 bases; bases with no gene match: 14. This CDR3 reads CASNKKGRGQYQETQYF. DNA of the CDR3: TGTGCCAGCAACAAAAAGGGGAGGGGCCAGTACCAAGAGACCCAGTACTTC.

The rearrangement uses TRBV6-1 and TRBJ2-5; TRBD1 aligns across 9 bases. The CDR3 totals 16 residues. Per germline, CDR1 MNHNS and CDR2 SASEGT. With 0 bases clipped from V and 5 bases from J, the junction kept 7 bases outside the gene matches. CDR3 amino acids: CASSEAWDRDTETQYF. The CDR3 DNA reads TGTGCCAGCAGTGAAGCATGGGACAGGGATACGGAGACCCAGTACTTC.

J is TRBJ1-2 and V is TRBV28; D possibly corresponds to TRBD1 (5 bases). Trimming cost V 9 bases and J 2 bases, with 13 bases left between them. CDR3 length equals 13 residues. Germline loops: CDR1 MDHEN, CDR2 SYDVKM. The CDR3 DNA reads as TGTGCCAGTTCAGAACAGGTGAACTATGGCTACACCTTC. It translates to CASSEQVNYGYTF.